The 23 T cell receptor beta chains reported below all come from one sample, sequenced in a study of shared clonotypes between healthy human individuals. The protocol was immunoSEQ multiplex PCR, while the TCRdb copy is restricted to in-frame clones and leaves out a portion. Of about 1.1 million clones in the sample, roughly 80% were seen once. Sequencing used memory CD4+ T cells from PBMCs. The sample's subset: CD45RA-negative fraction. The receptors shown here come from a man between 18 and 35 years old in good health. Some clones in this sample may be carry-over from other donors' samples.

The chain has TRBV7-2 and TRBJ2-2; D may be TRBD2 (6 bases). V was trimmed by 1 base and J by 4 bases, leaving 16 bases between them. This CDR3 has 17 residues. Germline lookup yields CDR1 SGHTA and CDR2 FQGNSA. The CDR3 DNA sequence: TGTGCCAGCAGCTTAGGTGTGCGGGGAGTGACCACCGGGGAGCTGTTTTTT. It translates to CASSLGVRGVTTGELFF. Full variable domain (rest looked up from reference TRBV7-2 and TRBJ2-2): GAGVSQSPSNKVTEKGKDVELRCDPISGHTALYWYRQSLGQGLEFLIYFQGNSAPDKSGLPSDRFSAERTGGSVSTLTIQRTQQEDSAVYLCASSLGVRGVTTGELFFGEGSRLTVL.

This clone has only a few counts. The rearrangement links TRBV28 to TRBJ1-2, with TRBD1 matching over 9 bases. V trimming: 8 bases; J trimming: 10 bases; junction bases outside the gene matches: 11. Germline CDR1 reads MDHEN; CDR2 reads SYDVKM. The length of the CDR3 is 13 residues. The CDR3 loop is CASVGDRASPYTF. The CDR3 DNA is TGTGCCAGCGTGGGGGACAGGGCCTCCCCCTACACCTTC.

The chain is built from TRBV12-5 and TRBJ1-4; a possible D gene is TRBD1 (5 bases). The germline CDR1 and CDR2 sequences are LGHNT and FRNRAP. The CDR3 length is 15 residues. V was shortened by 4 bases and J by 4 bases, with 13 bases between the two germline ends. The CDR3 DNA is TGTGCTAGTGGTTCCCTCGACAGTCATAATGAAAAACTGTTTTTT. This translates into CASGSLDSHNEKLFF. The full variable domain, its missing parts supplied by reference TRBV12-5 and TRBJ1-4, is DARVTQTPRHKVTEMGQEVTMRCQPILGHNTVFWYRQTMMQGLELLAYFRNRAPLDDSGMPKDRFSAEMPDATLATLKIQPSEPRDSAVYFCASGSLDSHNEKLFFGSGTQLSVL.

V usage is TRBV6-6 and J usage is TRBJ1-2, with D unclear. V lost 0 bases, J lost 4 bases, and 9 bases lay in between. The CDR3 totals 14 residues. Germline V gene lookup returns CDR1 MNHNY and CDR2 SVGAGI (reference sequence). The CDR3 reads CASSYSQTSYGYTF. The CDR3 DNA is TGTGCCAGCAGTTACTCCCAGACTTCCTATGGCTACACCTTC.

V is TRBV7-2 and J is TRBJ2-7; 8 nucleotides align to TRBD1. Unmatched junction bases numbered 10, after V lost 5 bases and J lost 7 bases. This CDR3 has 14 residues. Germline V gene sequence: CDR1 SGHTA, CDR2 FQGNSA. The CDR3 coding sequence is TGTGCCAGCAGCACATGGACAGGGCCTTGGGAGCAGTACTTC. This codes for CASSTWTGPWEQYF.

The chain links TRBV28 to TRBJ1-5, with 10 bases aligning to TRBD1. V dropped 7 bases and J dropped 6; count of bases not matched to a gene: 9. This CDR3 is 15 amino acids long. The germline V gene encodes CDR1 MDHEN and CDR2 SYDVKM. The CDR3 nucleotides are TGTGCCAGCACCCGGGACAGGGGAGGCGGTCAGCCCCAGCATTTT. Protein sequence: CASTRDRGGGQPQHF.

A few counts support this clone. At one end the junction does not follow the germline gene, possibly because of a read error. The rearrangement links TRBV18 to TRBJ2-7, with a tentative D call TRBD1 (6 bases). Germline V gene lookup returns CDR1 KGHSH and CDR2 LQKENI. This CDR3 region has 13 residues. The CDR3 loop reads CASSPQGYDEQYF. The CDR3 DNA reads as TGTGCCAGCTCCCCACAGGGTTACGACGAGCAGTACTTC.

This sequence joins TRBV7-9 and TRBJ1-1; D unresolved. The CDR3 runs to 14 residues. CDR1 is SEHNR, CDR2 FQNEAQ, per germline (reference sequence). Deletions cut 5 bases from V and 3 bases from J, with 13 bases between. The CDR3 is CASSRRGSDTEAFF. As DNA, the CDR3 is TGTGCCAGCAGCCGGAGAGGTTCGGACACTGAAGCTTTCTTT.

This clone showed up just once. This chain joins TRBV10-3 and TRBJ2-3; TRBD1 might be the D (6 bases). V lost 6 bases and J lost 2, with 15 bases in between. CDR1 is ENHRY and CDR2 is SYGVKD in the germline V gene. This CDR3 contains 15 residues. CDR3 sequence reads: CAIRTPGDNTDTQYF. The CDR3 nucleotides are TGTGCCATCAGGACTCCAGGGGACAACACAGATACGCAGTATTTT.

This sequence joins TRBV16 and TRBJ1-2, with TRBD1 matching 7 bases. The ends lost 0 bases at V and 4 bases at J; junction bases unmatched: 2. Germline V CDR1 and CDR2: KGHSY, FQNENV. This CDR3 is 14 amino acids long. The CDR3 bases are TGTGCCAGCAGCCAATCCTGGGACAGCTATGGCTACACCTTC. Amino acid sequence: CASSQSWDSYGYTF.

J is TRBJ2-1 and V is TRBV5-1; no clear D. Trimming removed 1 base at V and 8 bases at J, with 13 bases between. CDR3 length: 14 residues. Germline loops: CDR1 SGHRS, CDR2 YFSETQ. CDR3 sequence reads: CASSLSGPLDEQFF. CDR3 coding DNA: TGCGCCAGCAGCTTGAGTGGCCCCTTGGATGAGCAGTTCTTC. Using reference TRBV5-1 and TRBJ2-1 for the parts outside the CDR3, the full variable domain is KAGVTQTPRYLIKTRGQQVTLSCSPISGHRSVSWYQQTPGQGLQFLFEYFSETQRNKGNFPGRFSGRQFSNSRSEMNVSTLELGDSALYLCASSLSGPLDEQFFGPGTRLTVL.

The chain is built from TRBV10-3 and TRBJ2-3, with D maybe TRBD2 (5 bases). Looked up from germline, CDR1 is ENHRY and CDR2 is SYGVKD. The V gene lost 3 bases and the J gene lost 5 bases, with 12 bases spanning the gap. The CDR3 covers 14 residues. CDR3 sequence reads: CAISDEGQVDTQYF. The DNA for the CDR3 is TGTGCCATCAGTGACGAGGGTCAGGTAGATACGCAGTATTTT.

The V call is TRBV27, the J call TRBJ1-2; D not resolved. The germline CDR1 and CDR2 sequences are MNHEY and SMNVEV (reference sequence). The CDR3 has 13 residues. Trimming removed 8 bases at V and 2 bases at J, with 12 bases between. CDR3 protein: CASSVRENYGYTF. Here the CDR3 DNA reads TGTGCCAGCTCCGTGAGAGAAAACTATGGCTACACCTTC.

The chain is built from TRBV11-3 and TRBJ2-7; D uncertain. In germline, CDR1 is SGHNT, CDR2 YENEEA. The V and J ends lost 2 bases and 8 bases respectively, with 13 bases between them. CDR3 length: 13 amino acids. This chain's CDR3 is CASSLSRWGQQYF. In nucleotides, the CDR3 is TGTGCCAGCAGCTTATCGAGGTGGGGTCAGCAGTACTTC.

The rearrangement uses TRBV9 and TRBJ2-3; possibly TRBD2 for D (5 bases). The germline CDR1 and CDR2 sequences are SGDLS and YYNGEE. Trimming removed 2 bases at V and 2 bases at J, with 9 bases between. The length of the CDR3 is 14 residues. CDR3 DNA: TGTGCCAGCAGCGTCGGGGTAACCACAGATACGCAGTATTTT. It yields the protein CASSVGVTTDTQYF. The variable domain in full, completed from reference TRBV9 and TRBJ2-3, reads DSGVTQTPKHLITATGQRVTLRCSPRSGDLSVYWYQQSLDQGLQFLIQYYNGEERAKGNILERFSAQQFPDLHSELNLSSLELGDSALYFCASSVGVTTDTQYFGPGTRLTVL.

V usage is TRBV28 and J usage is TRBJ2-7, with D hard to call. The V end was cut by 6 bases, the J end by 4 bases, with 10 bases between. The CDR3 is made up of 12 amino acids. The germline V gene has CDR1 MDHEN and CDR2 SYDVKM. The CDR3 bases are TGTGCCAGCAGCTATGGTCAATACGAGCAGTACTTC. This sequence encodes CASSYGQYEQYF.

This clone was detected a few times. The chain links TRBV18 to TRBJ1-1; 7 bases are shared with TRBD1. Germline lookup yields CDR1 KGHSH and CDR2 LQKENI. There are 13 residues in the CDR3. Losses at the gene ends were 3 bases for V and 5 bases for J; bases not matched to a gene: 3. The CDR3 sequence: CASSPATGTEAFF. For the CDR3, the DNA is TGTGCCAGCTCACCGGCGACAGGGACTGAAGCTTTCTTT.

This clone appeared a single time. This chain connects TRBV11-1 to TRBJ1-1, with D uncertain. The CDR3 is made up of 14 amino acids. Trimming removed 5 bases from V and 1 base from J, with 11 bases in between. Germline V gene lookup returns CDR1 SGHAT and CDR2 FQDESV (reference sequence). The CDR3 DNA follows: TGTGCCAGCAGCCCTCGGCCCCAGAACACTGAAGCTTTCTTT. It encodes CASSPRPQNTEAFF.

J is TRBJ1-1 and V is TRBV28; no clear D gene. Germline loops: CDR1 MDHEN, CDR2 SYDVKM. V was clipped by 4 bases and J by 5 bases, with 11 bases between them. CDR3 length: 13 amino acids. The CDR3 region has the DNA TGTGCCAGCAGTTCCCCGGCAGATACTGAAGCTTTCTTT. Translation: CASSSPADTEAFF. Full variable domain (remainder filled in from reference TRBV28 and TRBJ1-1): DVKVTQSSRYLVKRTGEKVFLECVQDMDHENMFWYRQDPGLGLRLIYFSYDVKMKEKGDIPEGYSVSREKKERFSLILESASTNQTSMYLCASSSPADTEAFFGQGTRLTVV.

This clone has just one count. J is TRBJ2-7 and V is TRBV2; the match to TRBD1 covers 7 bases. The CDR3 is 15 residues long. The germline V gene has CDR1 SNHLY and CDR2 FYNNEI. V lost 6 bases and J lost 5; bases outside the gene matches: 13. The CDR3 DNA sequence: TGTGCCAGCAGCGCAGACAGGGTCCTTCGCCACGAGCAGTACTTC. Its protein product is CASSADRVLRHEQYF.

The sample holds a few counts of this clone. This chain connects TRBV6-1 to TRBJ2-2; 8 bases are shared with TRBD1. V lost 3 bases and J lost 0; bases outside the gene matches: 3. Germline CDR1 MNHNS, CDR2 SASEGT. The CDR3 spans 16 residues. The CDR3 nucleotides read TGTGCCAGCAGTGAGGACAGGGCGGCGAACACCGGGGAGCTGTTTTTT. This gives the protein CASSEDRAANTGELFF.

The rearrangement uses TRBV7-9 and TRBJ2-5; D may correspond to TRBD1 or TRBD2 (5 bases each). The V end was cut by 5 bases, the J end by 7 bases, with 17 bases between. The CDR3 consists of 14 residues. Per the germline V gene, CDR1 is SEHNR and CDR2 is FQNEAQ (reference sequence). The CDR3: CASSPGPYGGTQYF. The CDR3 DNA reads TGTGCCAGCAGCCCAGGGCCTTATGGGGGGACCCAGTACTTC.

The genes are TRBV4-2 and TRBJ2-3; TRBD2 aligns across 10 bases. CDR1 LGHNA and CDR2 YNFKEQ come from the germline V gene. Germline trimming cut 1 base from V and 4 bases from J; bases unmatched to any gene: 5. This CDR3 region has 16 residues. Here the CDR3 reads CASSQVVAGGPDTQYF. In DNA form, the CDR3 reads TGTGCCAGCAGCCAAGTAGTAGCGGGAGGTCCAGATACGCAGTATTTT.